The clone carrying this T cell receptor (beta chain) was seen once. CDR3 size: 15 residues. Germline trimming cut 6 bases from V and 5 bases from J; bases unmatched to any gene: 8. Germline assignment: CDR1 PRHDT and CDR2 FYEKMQ (reference sequence). The data are from a study of CD8+ T cells in alopecia areata. Investigators sorted PBMCs to obtain both CD4+ and CD8+ T cells. Following extraction, RNA underwent reverse transcription to cDNA, which served as the sequencing template. TCRdb keeps only in-frame clones here, not all; method: immunoSEQ multiplex PCR. The table has 120,000 to 150,000 clones, more than 75% seen once.

This sequence originates from a human donor with alopecia areata. The sample here was CD8+ T cells sorted from blood, taken at week 0. V gene TRBV13 combines with J gene TRBJ2-5, with 11 bases matching TRBD2. CDR3 in DNA: TGTGCCAGCAGGGGGACTAGCGGCCCGAGGGAGACCCAGTACTTC. The encoded protein is CASRGTSGPRETQYF. Together with reference TRBV13 and TRBJ2-5, the CDR3 gives the full variable domain: AAGVIQSPRHLIKEKRETATLKCYPIPRHDTVYWYQQGPGQDPQFLISFYEKMQSDKGSIPDRFSAQQFSDYHSELNMSSLELGDSALYFCASRGTSGPRETQYFGPGTRLLVL.